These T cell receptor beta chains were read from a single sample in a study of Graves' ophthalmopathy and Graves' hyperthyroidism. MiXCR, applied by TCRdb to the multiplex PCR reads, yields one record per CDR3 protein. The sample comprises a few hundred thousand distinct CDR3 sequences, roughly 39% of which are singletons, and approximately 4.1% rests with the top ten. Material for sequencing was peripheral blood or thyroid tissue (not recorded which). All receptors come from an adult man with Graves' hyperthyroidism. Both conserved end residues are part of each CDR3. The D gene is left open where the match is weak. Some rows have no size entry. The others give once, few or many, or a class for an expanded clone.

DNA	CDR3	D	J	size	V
TGTGCCAGCAAGGGGTCGGTAGCGGGGGGTTCAGATACGCAGTATTTT	CASKGSVAGGSDTQYF	TRBD2	TRBJ2-3	.	TRBV5-4
TGCAGTGCTTCCGGGACAGGGACTGTAGACGAGCAGTACTTC	CSASGTGTVDEQYF	TRBD1	TRBJ2-7	.	TRBV20-1
TGTGCCAGTAGTCCTCGGCACCTCAGCGATCAGCCCCAGCATTTT	CASSPRHLSDQPQHF	.	TRBJ1-5	many	TRBV19
TGTGCCAGCAGCTTAGCTCAGGGAATGAACACTGAAGCTTTCTTT	CASSLAQGMNTEAFF	.	TRBJ1-1	many	TRBV7-9
TGTGCCTGGAGTGTACGGGCAGACACTGAAGCTTTCTTT	CAWSVRADTEAFF	.	TRBJ1-1	.	TRBV30
TGTGCCATCAGTGATAGGCAGGGCAATACGCAGTATTTT	CAISDRQGNTQYF	.	TRBJ2-3	.	TRBV10-3
TGCAGCGCGGGACTAGCGGCTAGCTCCTACGAGCAGTACTTC	CSAGLAASSYEQYF	TRBD2	TRBJ2-7	many	TRBV29-1
TGTGCCAGCAGTTACAACCGGACAGGGCGGTGGTTTGGCACTGAAGCTTTCTTT	CASSYNRTGRWFGTEAFF	TRBD1	TRBJ1-1	.	TRBV2
TGTGCCAGCAGTTACCTCCCGGGGGGCACCCTGGGGACCCAGTACTTC	CASSYLPGGTLGTQYF	.	TRBJ2-5	.	TRBV6-5
TGCAGCGTTGAATCCACGTGGCAGGGGAGGGACACCGGGGAGCTGTTTTTT	CSVESTWQGRDTGELFF	.	TRBJ2-2	few	TRBV29-1